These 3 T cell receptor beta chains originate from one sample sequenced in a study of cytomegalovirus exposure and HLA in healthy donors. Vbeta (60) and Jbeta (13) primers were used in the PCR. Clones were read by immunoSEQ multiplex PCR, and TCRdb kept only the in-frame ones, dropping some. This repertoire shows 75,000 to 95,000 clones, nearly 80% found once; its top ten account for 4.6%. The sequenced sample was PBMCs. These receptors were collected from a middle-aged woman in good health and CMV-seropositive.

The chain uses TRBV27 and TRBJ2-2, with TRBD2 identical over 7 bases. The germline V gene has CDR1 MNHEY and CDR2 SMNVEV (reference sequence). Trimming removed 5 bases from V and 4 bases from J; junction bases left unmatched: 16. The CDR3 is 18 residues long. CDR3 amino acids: CASSPLLVGGPSTGELFF. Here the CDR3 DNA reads TGTGCCAGCAGTCCCCTTTTAGTGGGAGGGCCTAGCACCGGGGAGCTGTTTTTT.

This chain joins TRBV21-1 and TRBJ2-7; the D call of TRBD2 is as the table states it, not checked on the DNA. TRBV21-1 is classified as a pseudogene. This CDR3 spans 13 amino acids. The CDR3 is CASSKKPRGEQYF. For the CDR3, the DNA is TGTGCCAGCAGCAAAAAACCCCGAGGCGAGCAGTACTTC.

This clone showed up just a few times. The CDR3 region has the DNA TGCGCCAGCAGCCAGATGACAGGGGCAAGCAATCAGCCCCAGCATTTT. This encodes CASSQMTGASNQPQHF. The chain combines TRBV4-1 with TRBJ1-5; TRBD1 matches at 8 bases. J lost 1 base, V lost 3 bases, and 5 bases had no gene match. The V gene's germline CDR1 is MGHRA and CDR2 YSYEKL. This CDR3 spans 16 amino acids.